The 8 T cell receptor beta chains given below trace back to one sample, sequenced in a study of identical twins. TCRdb re-called the 5' RACE reads through MiXCR, storing one row per CDR3 protein. The table includes 450,000 or so distinct CDR3 sequences, around 24% detected once. In addition, the sample was reused for a study of T cells expressing NK-cell markers.

Sequencing was done on a sample of CD4+ T cells sorted from blood. These receptors all come from a woman aged 18-29 years in good health.

The genes are TRBV7-2 and TRBJ2-1, with 8 bases fitting TRBD2. CDR1 is SGHTA, CDR2 FQGNSA, per germline. Germline trimming cut 7 bases from V and 3 bases from J; bases unmatched to any gene: 5. CDR3 length: 14 amino acids. This CDR3 reads CASTRTSSYNEQFF. The CDR3 DNA reads TGTGCCAGCACCCGGACTAGCAGCTACAATGAGCAGTTCTTC.

This clonotype has only a few counts. V usage is TRBV11-1 and J usage is TRBJ2-5, with TRBD2 as a possible D gene (6 bases). Germline V gene data show CDR1 as SGHAT and CDR2 as FQDESV (reference sequence). V was pared by 4 bases and J by 7 bases, with 28 bases between. The CDR3 extends over 18 amino acids. The CDR3 loop reads CASSSQTFRDGGKGTQYF. CDR3 nucleotides: TGTGCCAGCAGCTCCCAAACCTTCCGGGACGGAGGGAAGGGGACCCAGTACTTC.

This clonotype was recorded a few times. The V and J genes are TRBV5-8 and TRBJ2-7; no clear D. V gave up 3 bases and J gave up 3 bases, with 19 bases separating them. This CDR3 is built from 16 residues. Per germline, CDR1 SGHTS and CDR2 YDEGEE. The DNA of the CDR3 is TGTGCCAGCAGCTCACGGACCGATCCGGGCCACTACGAGCAGTACTTC. Its protein product is CASSSRTDPGHYEQYF. Combining the CDR3 with reference TRBV5-8 and TRBJ2-7 gives the whole variable domain EAGVTQSPTHLIKTRGQQATLRCSPISGHTSVYWYQQALGLGLQFLLWYDEGEERNRGNFPPRFSGRQFPNYSSELNVNALELEDSALYLCASSSRTDPGHYEQYFGPGTRLTVT.

The rearrangement uses TRBV7-2 and TRBJ2-3; a weak D match, TRBD1 (5 bases). Germline V CDR1 and CDR2: SGHTA, FQGNSA. Between the trimmed V and J ends, which lost 4 bases and 3 bases, there was a span of 11 bases. The CDR3 totals 14 residues. CDR3 region: CASSYAGITDTQYF. The CDR3 DNA is TGTGCCAGCAGCTATGCAGGGATAACAGATACGCAGTATTTT.

The rearrangement links TRBV29-1 to TRBJ2-1; no definite D call. This CDR3 has 12 amino acids. The germline gives CDR1 SQVTM, CDR2 ANQGSEA. The V gene lost 6 bases and the J gene lost 2 bases, with 8 bases spanning the gap. The CDR3: CSVTQAYNEQFF. The CDR3 DNA follows: TGCAGCGTGACGCAGGCCTACAATGAGCAGTTCTTC.

The table lists this clonotype with a few counts. V and J are TRBV7-2 and TRBJ2-2, with D perhaps being TRBD1 or TRBD2 (6 bases each). The CDR3 totals 16 residues. Trimming took 6 bases from V and 2 from J, leaving 16 bases between them. Germline values: CDR1 SGHTA, CDR2 FQGNSA. CDR3 sequence: CASRPPGGLNTGELFF. The CDR3 DNA is TGTGCCAGCAGACCCCCTGGGGGGCTCAACACCGGGGAGCTGTTTTTT.

This clonotype was detected a few times. The J gene is TRBJ1-4, the V gene TRBV20-1; D gene ambiguous. CDR1 and CDR2 (germline): DFQATT, SNEGSKA (reference sequence). The length of the CDR3 is 13 residues. Trimming took 2 bases from V and 8 from J, leaving 12 bases between them. CDR3 sequence (DNA): TGCAGTGCTAGATGGTCTCTGGAGGAAAAACTGTTTTTT. Its translation: CSARWSLEEKLFF.

Worth noting for this clonotype: One end of the junction fails to match germline, which may point to a read error. The chain joins TRBV7-7 to TRBJ2-1, with TRBD2 matching over 7 bases. The CDR3 has 17 residues. Germline values: CDR1 SSHAT, CDR2 FNYEAQ (reference sequence). In DNA, the CDR3 is TGTGCTAGCAGCCCCGGGGGAGGGCGCGGGGGACGGGATGAGCAGTTCTTC. It is translated as CASSPGGGRGGRDEQFF. Full variable domain (missing parts from reference TRBV7-7 and TRBJ2-1): GAGVSQSPRYKVTKRGQDVTLRCDPISSHATLYWYQQALGQGPEFLTYFNYEAQPDKSGLPSDRFSAERPEGSISTLTIQRTEQRDSAMYRCASSPGGGRGGRDEQFFGPGTRLTVL.